This T cell receptor (beta chain) comes out of a study of PD-L1 blockade in urothelial cancer. The CDR3 is 15 amino acids. J gave up 7 bases and V 7 bases, and 12 bases lay outside the gene matches. Per germline, CDR1 SGHAT and CDR2 FQNNGV. The time point was: pretreatment peripheral blood. Patients in the study were battling locally advanced or metastatic urothelial carcinoma. Each individual provided 1 to 8 samples (taken pretreatment and on-treatment). TCRdb's table, derived via immunoSEQ multiplex PCR, lists solely in-frame clones and lacks some. This sample has approximately 71,000 clones, with 84% found just once.

The chain links TRBV11-2 to TRBJ2-1; 8 bases are shared with TRBD1. The sample in question was PBMCs, obtained around atezolizumab (anti-PD-L1) treatment. This receptor was taken from a woman aged 70 to 79 with urothelial cancer. This chain's CDR3 is CASTQAQGAWNEQFF. CDR3 nucleotides: TGTGCCAGCACCCAGGCGCAGGGGGCTTGGAATGAGCAGTTCTTC.